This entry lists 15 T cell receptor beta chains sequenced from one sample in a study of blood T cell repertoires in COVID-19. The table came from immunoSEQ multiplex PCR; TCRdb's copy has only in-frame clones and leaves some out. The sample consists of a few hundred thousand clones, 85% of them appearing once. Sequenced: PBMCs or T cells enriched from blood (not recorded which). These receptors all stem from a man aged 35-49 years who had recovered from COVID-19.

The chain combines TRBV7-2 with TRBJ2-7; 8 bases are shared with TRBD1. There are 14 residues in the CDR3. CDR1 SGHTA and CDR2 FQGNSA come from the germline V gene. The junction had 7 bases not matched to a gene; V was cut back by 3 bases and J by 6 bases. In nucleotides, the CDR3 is TGTGCCAGCAGCTTCGGACAGGGACATCGCGAGCAGTACTTC. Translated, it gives CASSFGQGHREQYF.

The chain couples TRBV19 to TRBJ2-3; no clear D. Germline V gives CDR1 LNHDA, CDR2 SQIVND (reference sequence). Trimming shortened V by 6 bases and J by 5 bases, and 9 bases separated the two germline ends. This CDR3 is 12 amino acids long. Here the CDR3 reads CASSLGVDTQYF. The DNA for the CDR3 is TGTGCCAGTAGCCTAGGCGTAGATACGCAGTATTTT.

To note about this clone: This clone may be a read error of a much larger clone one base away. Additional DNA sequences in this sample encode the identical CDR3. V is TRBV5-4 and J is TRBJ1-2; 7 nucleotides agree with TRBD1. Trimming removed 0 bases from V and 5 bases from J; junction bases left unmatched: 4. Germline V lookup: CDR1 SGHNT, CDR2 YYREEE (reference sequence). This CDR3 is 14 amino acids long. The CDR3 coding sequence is TGTGCCAGCAGCTTGGGACAGGGAGATTATGGCTACACCTTC. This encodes CASSLGQGDYGYTF.

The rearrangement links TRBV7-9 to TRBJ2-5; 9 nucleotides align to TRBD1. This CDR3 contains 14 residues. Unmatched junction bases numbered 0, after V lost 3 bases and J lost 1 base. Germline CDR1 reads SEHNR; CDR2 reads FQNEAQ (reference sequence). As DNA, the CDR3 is TGTGCCAGCAGCTTGGACAGGGGCCAAGAGACCCAGTACTTC. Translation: CASSLDRGQETQYF.

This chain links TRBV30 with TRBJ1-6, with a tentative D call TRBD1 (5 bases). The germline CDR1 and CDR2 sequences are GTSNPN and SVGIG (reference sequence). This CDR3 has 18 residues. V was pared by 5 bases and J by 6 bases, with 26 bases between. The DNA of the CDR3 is TGTGCCTGGTCCCGTGTGCGGCAGGGACTCGGGGGTAATTCACCCCTCCACTTT. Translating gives CAWSRVRQGLGGNSPLHF. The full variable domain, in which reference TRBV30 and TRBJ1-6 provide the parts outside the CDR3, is SQTIHQWPATLVQPVGSPLSLECTVEGTSNPNLYWYRQAAGRGLQLLFYSVGIGQISSEVPQNLSASRPQDRQFILSSKKLLLSDSGFYLCAWSRVRQGLGGNSPLHFGNGTRLTVT.

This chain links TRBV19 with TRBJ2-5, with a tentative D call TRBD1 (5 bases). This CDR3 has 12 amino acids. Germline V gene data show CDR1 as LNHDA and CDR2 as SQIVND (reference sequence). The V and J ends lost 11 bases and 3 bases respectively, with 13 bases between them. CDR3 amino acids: CASAQGEETQYF. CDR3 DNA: TGTGCCTCTGCTCAGGGCGAAGAGACCCAGTACTTC. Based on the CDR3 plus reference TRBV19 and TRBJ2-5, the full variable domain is DGGITQSPKYLFRKEGQNVTLSCEQNLNHDAMYWYRQDPGQGLRLIYYSQIVNDFQKGDIAEGYSVSREKKESFPLTVTSAQKNPTAFYLCASAQGEETQYFGPGTRLLVL.

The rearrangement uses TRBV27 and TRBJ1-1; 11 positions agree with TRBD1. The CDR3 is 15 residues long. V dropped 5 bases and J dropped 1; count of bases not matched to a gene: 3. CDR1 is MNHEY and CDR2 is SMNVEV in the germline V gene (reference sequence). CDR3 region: CASSRDRGSNTEAFF. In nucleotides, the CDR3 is TGTGCCAGCAGTAGGGACAGGGGGTCGAACACTGAAGCTTTCTTT.

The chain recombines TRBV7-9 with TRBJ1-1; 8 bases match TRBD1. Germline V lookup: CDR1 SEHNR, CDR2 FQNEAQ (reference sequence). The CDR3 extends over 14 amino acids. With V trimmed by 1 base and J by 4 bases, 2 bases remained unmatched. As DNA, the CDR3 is TGTGCCAGCAGCTTAGGGACAGGGATCACTGAAGCTTTCTTT. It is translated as CASSLGTGITEAFF.

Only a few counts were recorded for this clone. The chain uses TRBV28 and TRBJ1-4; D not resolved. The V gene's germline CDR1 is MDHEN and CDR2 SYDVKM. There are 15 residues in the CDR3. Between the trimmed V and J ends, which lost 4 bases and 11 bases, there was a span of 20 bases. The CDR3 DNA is TGTGCCAGCAGTTCGCTAAAAGAGGGTGTGGAGAAACTGTTTTTT. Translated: CASSSLKEGVEKLFF. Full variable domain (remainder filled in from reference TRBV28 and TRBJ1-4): DVKVTQSSRYLVKRTGEKVFLECVQDMDHENMFWYRQDPGLGLRLIYFSYDVKMKEKGDIPEGYSVSREKKERFSLILESASTNQTSMYLCASSSLKEGVEKLFFGSGTQLSVL.

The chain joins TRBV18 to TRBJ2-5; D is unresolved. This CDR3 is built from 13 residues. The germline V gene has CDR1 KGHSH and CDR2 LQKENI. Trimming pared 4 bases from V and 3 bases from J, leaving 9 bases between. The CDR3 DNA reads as TGTGCCAGCTCACAAGAACTGAAAGAGACCCAGTACTTC. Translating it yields CASSQELKETQYF.

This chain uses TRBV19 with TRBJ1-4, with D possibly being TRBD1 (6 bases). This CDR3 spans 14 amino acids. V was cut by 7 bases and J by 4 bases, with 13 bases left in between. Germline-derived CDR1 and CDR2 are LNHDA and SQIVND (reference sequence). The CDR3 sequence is CASNRDRHNEKLFF. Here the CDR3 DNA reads TGTGCCAGTAATAGAGACAGGCATAATGAAAAACTGTTTTTT.

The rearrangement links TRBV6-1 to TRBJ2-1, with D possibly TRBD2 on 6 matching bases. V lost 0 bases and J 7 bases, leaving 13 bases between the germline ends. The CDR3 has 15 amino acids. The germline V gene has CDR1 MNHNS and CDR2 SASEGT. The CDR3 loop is CASSEAGGMWNEQFF. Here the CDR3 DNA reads TGTGCCAGCAGTGAAGCGGGAGGTATGTGGAATGAGCAGTTCTTC.

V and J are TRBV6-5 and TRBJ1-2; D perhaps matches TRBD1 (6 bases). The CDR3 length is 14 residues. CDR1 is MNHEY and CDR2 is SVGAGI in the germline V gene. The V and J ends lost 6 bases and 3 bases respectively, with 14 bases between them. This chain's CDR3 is CASRSEQGYYGYTF. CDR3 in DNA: TGTGCCAGCAGATCAGAACAGGGCTACTATGGCTACACCTTC.

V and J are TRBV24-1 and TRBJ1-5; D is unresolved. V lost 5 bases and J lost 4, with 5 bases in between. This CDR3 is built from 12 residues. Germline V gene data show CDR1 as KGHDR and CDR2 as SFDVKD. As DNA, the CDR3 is TGTGCCACCAGTGCCGAGAATCAGCCCCAGCATTTT. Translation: CATSAENQPQHF.

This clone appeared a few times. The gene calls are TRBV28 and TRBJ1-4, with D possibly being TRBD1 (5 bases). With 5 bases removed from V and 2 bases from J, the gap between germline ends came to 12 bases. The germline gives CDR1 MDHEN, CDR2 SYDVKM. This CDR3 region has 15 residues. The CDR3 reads CASSPGGITNEKLFF. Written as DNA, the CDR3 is TGTGCCAGCAGTCCGGGGGGGATCACTAATGAAAAACTGTTTTTT.